Sequencing of this TCR beta chain was carried out in a study of Graves' ophthalmopathy and Graves' hyperthyroidism. Study-level background: At the time of initial diagnosis and before any treatment, peripheral blood was collected.

Exclusion applied to patients with other autoimmune diseases, uncontrolled infections, pregnancy or lactation. This CDR3 is built from 17 residues. The ends lost 5 bases at V and 4 bases at J; junction bases unmatched: 15. Germline values: CDR1 SNHLY, CDR2 FYNNEI. Whole-study findings and limits: Between ophthalmopathy and stable hyperthyroidism, a 13-signature model drew a separation with around 86% sensitivity and 70% to 84% specificity.

This clonotype was seen only a few times. Its target is unknown. Amplification of the TCR beta CDR3 regions used RNA transcripts (as template). An opening RT-PCR round employed HTBI primers and preceded a second-round multiplex PCR. TCRdb called the multiplex PCR reads again in MiXCR, with one record for every CDR3 protein. The top ten clones hold 3% to 3.5% of a sample with 650,000 to 800,000 distinct CDR3 sequences, 35% to 45% of them seen once. Source material: peripheral blood. The V call is TRBV2, the J call TRBJ2-7; 9 bases align to TRBD1. The clonotype comes from an adult man with Graves' ophthalmopathy. CDR3 region: CASSYSKVGTGRYEQYF. Here the CDR3 DNA reads TGTGCCAGCAGTTACTCGAAGGTTGGGACAGGGAGATACGAGCAGTACTTC.